These 2 T cell receptor beta chains share one sample of origin, sequenced in a study of cytomegalovirus exposure and HLA in healthy donors. Primers: 60 Vbeta forward and 13 Jbeta reverse. Only in-frame clones appear in the TCRdb table, and some are missing; sequencing was by immunoSEQ multiplex PCR. Of about 150,000 clones listed, around 80% are singletons. Input material: PBMCs. These TCRs come from a man younger than 40 in good health and CMV-seropositive.

The chain carries TRBV19 and TRBJ2-5; possible D gene TRBD1, 5 bases. The J call may be incorrect, as the DNA end agrees better with TRBJ2-7. This CDR3 is 14 amino acids long. CDR1 and CDR2 (germline): LNHDA, SQIVND (reference sequence). The CDR3 DNA follows: TGTGCCAGTAGCCCAGGGCGAGGTCTCCACGAGCAGTACTTC. Translating it yields CASSPGRGLHEQYF.

As to this clone: The germline gene is not matched at one end of the junction; a read error may be the cause. The rearrangement joins TRBV28 to TRBJ2-7; 9 positions agree with TRBD2. From germline, CDR1 is MDHEN and CDR2 SYDVKM. CDR3 length: 12 residues. For the CDR3, the DNA is TGTGTCAGCGGGAGGACACCCTACGAGCAGTACTTC. Amino acid sequence: CVSGRTPYEQYF.